This T cell receptor beta chain came from a study of T cells in localized non-small cell lung cancer. Whole-study findings and limits: The appearance of a median approximately 60 of the top 100 tumor clones was seen in adjacent lung.

TCRdb's table, derived via immunoSEQ multiplex PCR, lists solely in-frame clones and lacks some. The sample shows about 33,000 clones, about 90% of them seen only once. Details on this clone: Its antigen is unknown.

The CDR3 totals 14 residues. Germline V gives CDR1 LGHNA, CDR2 YSLEER. Deletions cut 2 bases from V and 6 bases from J, with 11 bases between. The receptor was derived from a man between 35 and 75 years old with stage II lung adenocarcinoma. The chain has TRBV4-3 and TRBJ1-5; no clear D. Sequencing was performed on PBMCs, taken before any cancer treatment. CDR3 DNA: TGCGCCAGCAGCCAAAAAAGGGAAGGTCAGCCCCAGCATTTT. Translation: CASSQKREGQPQHF.